The 14 T cell receptor beta chains presented below share a single source sample, sequenced in a study of shared clonotypes between healthy human individuals. Method: immunoSEQ multiplex PCR; TCRdb's copy keeps in-frame clones and lacks some. The data contain more than 2,000,000 clones, around 90% of them singletons. Material for sequencing was naive CD4+ T cells sorted from blood. Subset described: CD45RA+ positively selected. Source of these receptors: a man aged 18 to 30 in good health.

V gene TRBV5-4 combines with J gene TRBJ1-1, with D unresolved. Trimming removed 4 bases from V and 0 bases from J, with 10 bases in between. The CDR3 length is 14 residues. Germline assignment: CDR1 SGHNT and CDR2 YYREEE (reference sequence). CDR3 sequence (DNA): TGTGCCAGCAGCAAGCAACTTATGAACACTGAAGCTTTCTTT. It translates to CASSKQLMNTEAFF.

The V call is TRBV5-1, the J call TRBJ1-4; D unresolved. Germline V CDR1 and CDR2: SGHRS, YFSETQ. Trimming removed 4 bases from V and 0 bases from J, with 7 bases in between. The CDR3 is made up of 14 amino acids. In DNA form, the CDR3 reads TGCGCCAGCAGCCAAGCTGCAACTAATGAAAAACTGTTTTTT. Residues: CASSQAATNEKLFF.

This clone has only one observation. The chain links TRBV6-6 to TRBJ1-2; 8 bases map to TRBD1. Germline CDR1 MNHNY, CDR2 SVGAGI (reference sequence). This CDR3 has 16 amino acids. V lost 0 bases, J lost 7 bases, and 10 bases stayed unmatched. CDR3 residues: CASSYSGRDRNSGYTF. The CDR3 coding sequence is TGTGCCAGCAGTTACTCGGGCCGGGACAGGAATAGTGGCTACACCTTC.

The V and J genes are TRBV5-1 and TRBJ2-5; 9 nucleotides line up with TRBD1. After removal of 6 bases from V and 4 bases from J, the junction contained 7 bases not matched to a gene. CDR3 length equals 14 residues. Germline CDR1 reads SGHRS; CDR2 reads YFSETQ. CDR3 in DNA: TGCGCCAGCAACAACAGGGGGCAGGGAGAGACCCAGTACTTC. It specifies CASNNRGQGETQYF. Filled out from reference TRBV5-1 and TRBJ2-5, the complete variable domain reads KAGVTQTPRYLIKTRGQQVTLSCSPISGHRSVSWYQQTPGQGLQFLFEYFSETQRNKGNFPGRFSGRQFSNSRSEMNVSTLELGDSALYLCASNNRGQGETQYFGPGTRLLVL.

V usage is TRBV11-2 and J usage is TRBJ1-4; D perhaps matches TRBD1 (6 bases). Germline V gene sequence: CDR1 SGHAT, CDR2 FQNNGV. V shed 3 bases and J shed 3 bases, with 14 bases lying between them. This CDR3 contains 16 residues. The chain's CDR3 is CASSLVTGLSNEKLFF. The CDR3 DNA follows: TGTGCCAGCAGCTTGGTAACAGGGCTCTCTAATGAAAAACTGTTTTTT.

The rearrangement links TRBV30 to TRBJ1-5; D remains ambiguous. The length of the CDR3 is 14 residues. Germline loops: CDR1 GTSNPN, CDR2 SVGIG (reference sequence). Deletions cut 2 bases from V and 4 bases from J, with 12 bases between. CDR3 region: CAWSKADSNQPQHF. The CDR3 DNA reads TGTGCCTGGAGTAAGGCGGACTCAAATCAGCCCCAGCATTTT.

The chain uses TRBV5-4 and TRBJ2-1; TRBD2 is a possible D gene (6 bases). Trimming shortened V by 10 bases and J by 6 bases, and 20 bases separated the two germline ends. Germline loops: CDR1 SGHNT, CDR2 YYREEE (reference sequence). The length of the CDR3 is 14 residues. CDR3 protein: CASFGGGISNEQFF. The CDR3, as DNA: TGTGCCTCGTTCGGTGGGGGGATCAGCAATGAGCAGTTCTTC. Full variable domain (missing parts from reference TRBV5-4 and TRBJ2-1): ETGVTQSPTHLIKTRGQQVTLRCSSQSGHNTVSWYQQALGQGPQFIFQYYREEENGRGNFPPRFSGLQFPNYSSELNVNALELDDSALYLCASFGGGISNEQFFGPGTRLTVL.

V gene TRBV5-1 combines with J gene TRBJ1-3; TRBD1 aligns across 8 bases. Trimming removed 0 bases from V and 0 bases from J; junction bases left unmatched: 8. The CDR3 is 18 amino acids. From germline, CDR1 is SGHRS and CDR2 YFSETQ. The CDR3 sequence is CASSLASGQGISGNTIYF. CDR3 coding DNA: TGCGCCAGCAGCTTGGCCTCAGGACAGGGAATCTCTGGAAACACCATATATTTT.

This clone came up once. Other DNA sequences in the sample encode the same CDR3. The chain carries TRBV19 and TRBJ1-5; 7 nucleotides match TRBD1. The germline CDR1 and CDR2 sequences are LNHDA and SQIVND (reference sequence). After removal of 4 bases from V and 3 bases from J, the junction contained 3 bases not matched to a gene. This CDR3 comprises 14 residues. CDR3 sequence reads: CASSTTGLNQPQHF. In nucleotides, the CDR3 is TGTGCCAGTAGTACGACAGGGCTCAATCAGCCCCAGCATTTT.

V gene TRBV18 combines with J gene TRBJ2-7; no reliable D call. Germline CDR1 KGHSH, CDR2 LQKENI. Between the trimmed V and J ends, which lost 6 bases and 2 bases, there was a span of 11 bases. The CDR3 contains 13 residues. The CDR3 sequence is CASSSGLTYEQYF. The CDR3 nucleotides read TGTGCCAGCTCCTCTGGGCTAACCTACGAGCAGTACTTC.

The chain has TRBV29-1 and TRBJ2-7, with 7 bases identical to TRBD1. Germline loops: CDR1 SQVTM, CDR2 ANQGSEA. This CDR3 contains 12 residues. V trimming: 7 bases; J trimming: 3 bases; junction bases outside the gene matches: 6. The CDR3 nucleotides are TGCAGCGCACGGGGACAGCTCTACGAGCAGTACTTC. Translated, it gives CSARGQLYEQYF.

The rearrangement links TRBV14 to TRBJ1-1; D ambiguous. The CDR3 contains 15 residues. V gave up 4 bases and J gave up 0 bases, with 12 bases separating them. Germline V gene data show CDR1 as SGHDN and CDR2 as FVKESK. In nucleotides, the CDR3 is TGTGCCAGCAGCCCCATTGTGAGGCTGAACACTGAAGCTTTCTTT. Translating gives CASSPIVRLNTEAFF.

A word on this clone: The same CDR3 arises from other DNA sequences in this sample as well. The chain is built from TRBV9 and TRBJ2-2, with 13 positions matching TRBD2. Germline CDR1 and CDR2: SGDLS and YYNGEE. The length of the CDR3 is 15 residues. V trimming: 2 bases; J trimming: 5 bases; junction bases outside the gene matches: 0. DNA for the CDR3: TGTGCCAGCAGCGTGGGACTAGCGGGGACCGGGGAGCTGTTTTTT. It specifies CASSVGLAGTGELFF.

CDR3 nucleotide sequence: TGTGCCAGCAGCTCGAGCCCGAGGGGGTCTGGAAACACCATATATTTT. Translating gives CASSSSPRGSGNTIYF. V and J are TRBV11-2 and TRBJ1-3; perhaps TRBD1 as D (6 bases). CDR1 and CDR2 (germline): SGHAT, FQNNGV. V dropped 4 bases and J dropped 1 base, with 14 bases sitting between them. CDR3 length: 16 residues.